This T cell receptor beta chain stems from a study of T-cell reconstitution after alpha-beta-depleted transplantation in children. Notes on the study in general: The main origin of T-cell counts and diversity one year after transplant was newly produced T cells. At day 60, the high TCRbeta diversity found in some patients originated from recipient T cells and thymic progenitors that had survived. Alpha-beta T cells about two months after transplant reportedly derived from several hundred expanded graft clones.

The library targeted TCRbeta and was prepared with unique molecular identifiers. TCRdb independently ran MiXCR on the PCR reads; one entry per CDR3 protein. The sample holds around 580,000 distinct CDR3 sequences, over 25% seen once. This clonotype was detected only a few times. Antigen: not known. V lost 2 bases, J lost 4 bases, and 15 bases lay in between. The CDR3 loop spans 15 amino acids. Germline V CDR1 and CDR2: SGHRS, YFSETQ. This chain joins TRBV5-1 and TRBJ2-5; D may match TRBD1 or TRBD2 (5 bases each). Source: PBMCs, taken before TCRalphabeta/CD19-depleted stem cell transplant. This clonotype was sampled from a boy in the first two years of life with Wiskott-Aldrich syndrome, due to receive a stem cell transplant. This CDR3 reads CASSLRGVLGETQYF. In nucleotides, the CDR3 is TGCGCCAGCAGCTTAAGGGGAGTATTGGGAGAGACCCAGTACTTC.